Presented here are 23 T cell receptor beta chains from one specimen sequenced in a study of CD8 T cells in ankylosing spondylitis. TCRdb itself ran the 5' RACE reads through MiXCR, one entry per CDR3 protein. The sample includes under 150,000 distinct CDR3 sequences, 9.3% seen only once; the top ten take 2.5% to 3.5%. The sequenced sample was blood, either unsorted or a sorted T cell fraction (not recorded which). The source is a male donor with ankylosing spondylitis or in good health (not recorded which).

This clonotype was observed many times. This sequence joins TRBV27 and TRBJ2-5; D unresolved. The V gene lost 7 bases and the J gene lost 4 bases, with 7 bases spanning the gap. The CDR3 sequence is 11 residues long. Germline V gene sequence: CDR1 MNHEY, CDR2 SMNVEV (reference sequence). Here the CDR3 reads CASTFGETQYF. DNA for the CDR3: TGTGCCAGCACATTTGGAGAGACCCAGTACTTC.

This clonotype has at least ten counts. This chain uses TRBV18 with TRBJ2-5; D gene unclear. Trimming left V 1 base short and J 2 bases short, with 5 bases between. Germline V gives CDR1 KGHSH, CDR2 LQKENI. CDR3 length: 13 amino acids. This CDR3 is CASSPHPQETQYF. CDR3 nucleotide sequence: TGTGCCAGCTCACCACATCCGCAAGAGACCCAGTACTTC.

The sample holds a few counts of this clonotype. In DNA, the CDR3 is TGTGCCAGCTCAGCGTATCCGGGACAGGGGGCTTACGAGCAGTACTTC. Encoded protein: CASSAYPGQGAYEQYF. V and J are TRBV18 and TRBJ2-7; 12 positions match TRBD1. Germline V CDR1 and CDR2: KGHSH, LQKENI. This CDR3 region has 16 residues. V lost 5 bases and J lost 4; bases outside the gene matches: 9.

This clonotype showed up many times. The V call is TRBV6-1, the J call TRBJ2-3; tentative D call: TRBD2 (6 bases). Germline V gene data show CDR1 as MNHNS and CDR2 as SASEGT. V lost 6 bases and J lost 2, with 15 bases in between. This CDR3 is built from 15 residues. In nucleotides, the CDR3 is TGTGCCAGCAGCCTCGGGAGTGGAAACACAGATACGCAGTATTTT. Residues: CASSLGSGNTDTQYF.

This clonotype has ten or more counts. This sequence joins TRBV5-6 and TRBJ2-7; no clear D. The germline CDR1 and CDR2 sequences are SGHDT and YYEEEE. CDR3 length: 14 amino acids. V was shortened by 0 bases and J by 3 bases, with 10 bases between the two germline ends. Written as DNA, the CDR3 is TGTGCCAGCAGCTTGGCCCCCTTGATCTACGAGCAGTACTTC. Its protein is CASSLAPLIYEQYF.

This clonotype has a count of ten or more. The chain carries TRBV10-3 and TRBJ1-2, with D possibly TRBD1 on 6 matching bases. Germline CDR1 and CDR2: ENHRY and SYGVKD. The CDR3 loop spans 15 amino acids. Trimming stripped 0 bases from V and 7 bases from J, with 15 bases between. CDR3 amino acids: CAISESTGGAPGYTF. CDR3 DNA: TGTGCCATCAGTGAGTCGACTGGGGGGGCGCCTGGCTACACCTTC.

To note about this clonotype: This may be a read error, as it is one base from a much larger clone. The rearrangement links TRBV20-1 to TRBJ2-1; D is ambiguous. Germline assignment: CDR1 DFQATT and CDR2 SNEGSKA (reference sequence). This CDR3 spans 15 amino acids. As DNA, the CDR3 is TGCAGTGCTAGAGATTTAGGCTATTTTTACAATGAGCGGTTCTTC. It is translated as CSARDLGYFYNERFF.

The sample holds many counts of this clonotype. The rearrangement links TRBV6-5 to TRBJ2-1; the D is unclear. CDR3 length equals 13 residues. Trimming pared 4 bases from V and 11 bases from J, leaving 15 bases between. The germline CDR1 and CDR2 sequences are MNHEY and SVGAGI. The CDR3 DNA reads TGTGCCAGCAGTTCCCTCGTCGCCCCCCAGCAGTTCTTC. Protein sequence: CASSSLVAPQQFF.

This clonotype was counted at least ten times. The chain links TRBV12-3 or TRBV12-4 to TRBJ1-4; 8 nucleotides match TRBD1. The CDR3 sequence is 15 residues long. V lost 4 bases to trimming and J lost 5 bases; unmatched junction nucleotides: 6. The CDR3 region has the DNA TGTGCCAGCAGTTCCAACAGGGGGAACAATGAAAAACTGTTTTTT. This gives the protein CASSSNRGNNEKLFF.

This clonotype was found many times. The rearrangement joins TRBV20-1 to TRBJ2-3, with 10 bases fitting TRBD2. The CDR3 sequence is 14 residues long. Germline V CDR1 and CDR2: DFQATT, SNEGSKA (reference sequence). Trimming cost V 6 bases and J 1 base; bases outside gene matches: 4. The CDR3 DNA reads TGCAGTGCCGGCCTAGCGGGAGGCACAGATACGCAGTATTTT. It is translated as CSAGLAGGTDTQYF.

This clonotype turned up a few times. The V call is TRBV7-2, the J call TRBJ2-5; TRBD2 matches at 10 bases. Germline V gene lookup returns CDR1 SGHTA and CDR2 FQGNSA. J lost 4 bases, V lost 5 bases, and 7 bases had no gene match. This CDR3 is 15 amino acids long. The DNA of the CDR3 is TGTGCCAGCAGCCTCGGGAGACTAGCGGGAGAGACCCAGTACTTC. This sequence encodes CASSLGRLAGETQYF.

At least ten counts were recorded for this clonotype. The rearrangement uses TRBV5-1 and TRBJ2-7; 9 positions agree with TRBD2. Germline CDR1 and CDR2: SGHRS and YFSETQ. The trim removed 0 bases at V and 3 bases at J, leaving 13 bases unmatched. The CDR3 extends over 18 amino acids. CDR3: CASSLGGSGSSVLYEQYF. The CDR3 DNA reads as TGCGCCAGCAGCTTGGGGGGTAGCGGGAGCTCCGTACTCTACGAGCAGTACTTC.

There are a few counts of this clonotype. The chain has TRBV20-1 and TRBJ2-1; no reliable D call. This CDR3 region has 15 residues. The V gene's germline CDR1 is DFQATT and CDR2 SNEGSKA (reference sequence). Trimming removed 3 bases at V and 0 bases at J, with 12 bases between. The CDR3 DNA reads as TGCAGTGCTAGTATCCCTCGGTACTCCTACAATGAGCAGTTCTTC. Translating it yields CSASIPRYSYNEQFF.

This chain uses TRBV5-5 with TRBJ2-5; 10 positions agree with TRBD2. After removal of 0 bases from V and 4 bases from J, the junction contained 9 bases not matched to a gene. In germline, CDR1 is SGHKS, CDR2 YYEKEE (reference sequence). This CDR3 has 17 residues. The CDR3 DNA follows: TGTGCCAGCAGCTTGGAGGTGTTGGTAGCGGGAGGAGAGACCCAGTACTTC. This sequence encodes CASSLEVLVAGGETQYF.

This clonotype was observed at least ten times. V gene TRBV5-1 combines with J gene TRBJ2-1; D may be TRBD2 (5 bases). Trimming removed 6 bases at V and 2 bases at J, with 27 bases between. This CDR3 contains 19 residues. Looked up from germline, CDR1 is SGHRS and CDR2 is YFSETQ. CDR3 bases: TGCGCCAGCACCTTCCCGGAGGTTCCGGATCCAGGACCCTACAATGAGCAGTTCTTC. Translating gives CASTFPEVPDPGPYNEQFF. The variable domain in full, completed from reference TRBV5-1 and TRBJ2-1, reads KAGVTQTPRYLIKTRGQQVTLSCSPISGHRSVSWYQQTPGQGLQFLFEYFSETQRNKGNFPGRFSGRQFSNSRSEMNVSTLELGDSALYLCASTFPEVPDPGPYNEQFFGPGTRLTVL.

This clonotype has at least ten counts. This chain links TRBV20-1 with TRBJ1-1, with D maybe TRBD1 (6 bases). The CDR3 is 14 amino acids. CDR1 and CDR2 (germline): DFQATT, SNEGSKA (reference sequence). The V and J ends lost 1 base and 1 base respectively, with 10 bases between them. CDR3 sequence reads: CSARAGGSNTEAFF. The DNA for the CDR3 is TGCAGTGCTAGAGCGGGGGGCTCGAACACTGAAGCTTTCTTT.

The sample holds many counts of this clonotype. The rearrangement links TRBV7-6 to TRBJ1-6; tentatively, D is TRBD1 (6 bases). V lost 3 bases and J 6 bases, leaving 9 bases between the germline ends. The CDR3 contains 14 residues. Looked up from germline, CDR1 is SGHVS and CDR2 is FNYEAQ. CDR3 residues: CASSLADSNSPLHF. CDR3 nucleotide sequence: TGTGCCAGCAGCTTGGCGGACAGTAATTCACCCCTCCACTTT.

In the case of this clonotype: This sequence may be a read error, since a much larger clone differs from it by one base. The gene calls are TRBV10-3 and TRBJ2-3; tentatively, D is TRBD2 (6 bases). CDR1 is ENHRY, CDR2 SYGVKD, per germline. With 4 bases removed from V and 4 bases from J, the gap between germline ends came to 24 bases. This CDR3 spans 18 amino acids. The CDR3 sequence: CAISVSLAGPLGADTQYF. CDR3 coding DNA: TGTGCCATCAGTGTGAGTCTGGCGGGACCTCTTGGGGCAGATACGCAGTATTTT.

This clonotype has at least ten counts. V gene TRBV20-1 combines with J gene TRBJ2-5, with 7 bases identical to TRBD2. With V trimmed by 4 bases and J by 3 bases, 8 bases remained unmatched. CDR1 and CDR2 from the germline V gene are DFQATT and SNEGSKA (reference sequence). The CDR3 runs 14 residues. The CDR3 region has the DNA TGCAGTGCTAACCCCCTAGGACTAGAAGAGACCCAGTACTTC. Translation gives CSANPLGLEETQYF.

This clonotype was counted at least ten times. DNA for the CDR3: TGTGCCAGCAGCCCTAAAGGGCCGCCCTACGAGCAGTACTTC. It translates to CASSPKGPPYEQYF. The chain links TRBV7-2 to TRBJ2-7; no clear D. Trimming took 5 bases from V and 2 from J, leaving 13 bases between them. CDR3 length: 14 residues. Germline lookup yields CDR1 SGHTA and CDR2 FQGNSA. Using reference TRBV7-2 and TRBJ2-7 for the parts outside the CDR3, the full variable domain is GAGVSQSPSNKVTEKGKDVELRCDPISGHTALYWYRQSLGQGLEFLIYFQGNSAPDKSGLPSDRFSAERTGGSVSTLTIQRTQQEDSAVYLCASSPKGPPYEQYFGPGTRLTVT.

This clonotype was picked up many times. The rearrangement uses TRBV20-1 and TRBJ1-1; possible D gene TRBD1, 5 bases. The V gene lost 1 base and the J gene lost 6 bases, with 18 bases spanning the gap. The germline V gene encodes CDR1 DFQATT and CDR2 SNEGSKA (reference sequence). The CDR3 is 15 residues long. The CDR3 loop reads CSARVRYRGGSEAFF. CDR3 bases: TGCAGTGCTAGAGTACGGTATAGGGGTGGATCTGAAGCTTTCTTT.

This clonotype was counted many times. The genes are TRBV29-1 and TRBJ2-3, with D perhaps given as TRBD1 or TRBD2 (7 bases each). CDR1 is SQVTM, CDR2 ANQGSEA, per germline. V lost 6 bases and J 5 bases, leaving 12 bases between the germline ends. The CDR3 consists of 12 residues. The CDR3 sequence: CSVGRGQDTQYF. CDR3 DNA: TGCAGCGTAGGGAGGGGGCAAGATACGCAGTATTTT.

The rearrangement uses TRBV6-2 or TRBV6-3 and TRBJ2-7; D gene unclear. In germline, CDR1 is MNHEY, CDR2 SVGEGT. V lost 2 bases and J 0 bases, leaving 11 bases between the germline ends. The CDR3 consists of 15 residues. DNA of the CDR3: TGTGCCAGCAGTTACGGTTATAGCAGCTCCTACGAGCAGTACTTC. It encodes CASSYGYSSSYEQYF.